The 18 T cell receptor beta chains presented below share a single source sample, sequenced in a study of blood T cell repertoires in COVID-19 (dated by TCRdb to the early 2020s). The method was the immunoSEQ multiplex PCR assay. Sourced from immuneACCESS, this table was stored by TCRdb with only in-frame sequences that have V and J called. A share of the clones is absent; for the studies checked, an unresolved V gene accounts for under half, and the remainder has no known explanation. The sample table contains roughly 70,000 clones; only one count was recorded for approximately 93% of them. Of the sample, 2% to 3% falls within the top ten clones. The sample was peripheral blood. The source of these receptors is a man aged 50 to 60 with COVID-19, enrolled during active disease.

The gene calls are TRBV6-6 and TRBJ2-1; D might be TRBD1 (6 bases). Germline values: CDR1 MNHNY, CDR2 SVGAGI (reference sequence). V was shortened by 2 bases and J by 6 bases, with 11 bases between the two germline ends. CDR3 length equals 14 residues. The CDR3: CASSYRGSSNEQFF. The CDR3 DNA follows: TGTGCCAGCAGTTACAGGGGGTCGAGCAATGAGCAGTTCTTC.

The J gene is TRBJ2-5, the V gene TRBV2; 12 bases line up with TRBD2. Germline CDR1 reads SNHLY; CDR2 reads FYNNEI. The CDR3 is 15 residues long. J lost 4 bases, V lost 6 bases, and 6 bases had no gene match. The CDR3 sequence: CASRLETSGGETQYF. The CDR3 bases are TGTGCCAGCAGATTGGAGACTAGCGGGGGAGAGACCCAGTACTTC.

J is TRBJ1-3 and V is TRBV6-2 or TRBV6-3; no clear D gene. In germline, CDR1 is MNHEY, CDR2 SVGEGT. This CDR3 region has 14 residues. The ends were cut back, 2 bases at V and 9 bases at J, with 14 bases in the middle. The CDR3 DNA is TGTGCCAGCAGTTACGGCCTCGGGATGACCACCATATATTTT. Amino acid sequence: CASSYGLGMTTIYF.

The chain carries TRBV28 and TRBJ1-2, with TRBD1 as a possible D gene (6 bases). Germline V gene data show CDR1 as MDHEN and CDR2 as SYDVKM. V was shortened by 5 bases and J by 6 bases, with 7 bases between the two germline ends. This CDR3 spans 11 amino acids. CDR3 coding DNA: TGTGCCAGCAGTCGACAGGATGGCTACACCTTC. This encodes CASSRQDGYTF.

The rearrangement links TRBV29-1 to TRBJ2-1; D call uncertain. V was pared by 3 bases and J by 5 bases, with 14 bases between. This CDR3 comprises 14 residues. CDR1 SQVTM and CDR2 ANQGSEA come from the germline V gene. DNA of the CDR3: TGCAGCGTTGAGGGCTACCCTAAGGACAATGAGCAGTTCTTC. Translated, it gives CSVEGYPKDNEQFF.

This clone was detected only once. The chain recombines TRBV4-3 with TRBJ2-3; D uncertain. V was trimmed by 0 bases and J by 1 base, leaving 5 bases between them. CDR1 and CDR2 (germline): LGHNA, YSLEER. The CDR3 runs to 14 residues. CDR3 bases: TGCGCCAGCAGCCAAGATCAGGGCACAGATACGCAGTATTTT. Amino acid sequence: CASSQDQGTDTQYF.

V usage is TRBV19 and J usage is TRBJ2-4; unclear D gene. This CDR3 spans 14 amino acids. V was cut by 7 bases and J by 3 bases, with 13 bases left in between. Germline V gene sequence: CDR1 LNHDA, CDR2 SQIVND (reference sequence). This CDR3 is CASTLQLSKNIQYF. DNA for the CDR3: TGTGCCAGTACCCTACAGCTTAGCAAAAACATTCAGTACTTC. Full variable domain (outside the CDR3, taken from reference TRBV19 and TRBJ2-4): DGGITQSPKYLFRKEGQNVTLSCEQNLNHDAMYWYRQDPGQGLRLIYYSQIVNDFQKGDIAEGYSVSREKKESFPLTVTSAQKNPTAFYLCASTLQLSKNIQYFGAGTRLSVL.

V gene TRBV30 combines with J gene TRBJ1-5; D is ambiguous. V lost 0 bases and J 6 bases, leaving 12 bases between the germline ends. Germline lookup yields CDR1 GTSNPN and CDR2 SVGIG (reference sequence). The CDR3 contains 14 residues. In DNA form, the CDR3 reads TGTGCCTGGAGTGTACGAGGGTTGGGTCAGCCCCAGCATTTT. Encoded protein: CAWSVRGLGQPQHF. Using reference TRBV30 and TRBJ1-5 for the parts outside the CDR3, the full variable domain is SQTIHQWPATLVQPVGSPLSLECTVEGTSNPNLYWYRQAAGRGLQLLFYSVGIGQISSEVPQNLSASRPQDRQFILSSKKLLLSDSGFYLCAWSVRGLGQPQHFGDGTRLSIL.

The chain has TRBV29-1 and TRBJ2-3, with a tentative D call TRBD2 (6 bases). The CDR3 length is 14 residues. The ends were cut back, 0 bases at V and 1 base at J, with 8 bases in the middle. Germline V gene data show CDR1 as SQVTM and CDR2 as ANQGSEA. The CDR3 nucleotides read TGCAGCGTTGAAGAATGGAGGGGCACAGATACGCAGTATTTT. This sequence encodes CSVEEWRGTDTQYF.

The gene calls are TRBV7-8 and TRBJ2-5, with a tentative D call TRBD1 (5 bases). Germline lookup yields CDR1 SGHVS and CDR2 FQNEAQ. V was pared by 1 base and J by 4 bases, with 10 bases between. CDR3 length: 14 amino acids. The CDR3 loop reads CASSLGVDRETQYF. DNA of the CDR3: TGTGCCAGCAGCTTAGGGGTAGACAGAGAGACCCAGTACTTC.

The chain carries TRBV5-1 and TRBJ2-7, with unresolved D. The CDR3 spans 13 residues. V was shortened by 0 bases and J by 6 bases, with 10 bases between the two germline ends. From germline, CDR1 is SGHRS and CDR2 YFSETQ. CDR3 in amino acids: CASSLAGRSEQYV. CDR3 DNA: TGCGCCAGCAGCTTGGCCGGTCGAAGCGAGCAGTACGTC.

The chain carries TRBV29-1 and TRBJ2-1; D not resolved. The ends were cut back, 2 bases at V and 0 bases at J, with 14 bases in the middle. Germline CDR1 reads SQVTM; CDR2 reads ANQGSEA. The CDR3 loop spans 16 amino acids. The CDR3: CSVETRSQSSYNEQFF. The CDR3 DNA sequence: TGCAGCGTTGAAACCCGGAGCCAGAGCTCCTACAATGAGCAGTTCTTC.

A remark on this clone: This specimen includes other DNA sequences encoding the same CDR3. This rearrangement joins TRBV19 to TRBJ2-2, with D perhaps TRBD2 (6 bases). The CDR3 extends over 16 amino acids. Germline V gene data show CDR1 as LNHDA and CDR2 as SQIVND (reference sequence). Trimming removed 2 bases from V and 2 bases from J, with 12 bases in between. The CDR3 is CASSIIGTANTGELFF. CDR3 bases: TGTGCCAGTAGTATAATAGGGACTGCAAACACCGGGGAGCTGTTTTTT.

This clone was recorded only once. The genes are TRBV7-2 and TRBJ2-3; TRBD2 agrees at 14 bases. Germline CDR1 and CDR2: SGHTA and FQGNSA. CDR3 length: 16 residues. Trimming took 5 bases from V and 6 from J; bases not matched to a gene: 7. The chain's CDR3 is CASSVTGTSGSDTQYF. The CDR3 coding sequence is TGTGCCAGCAGCGTAACCGGGACTAGCGGGAGTGATACGCAGTATTTT.

The chain couples TRBV5-1 to TRBJ2-1; D may be TRBD1 (7 bases). Trimming removed 0 bases at V and 3 bases at J, with 13 bases between. The CDR3 totals 16 residues. Germline V CDR1 and CDR2: SGHRS, YFSETQ. CDR3 sequence reads: CASSLDGGGLYNEQFF. CDR3 DNA: TGCGCCAGCAGCTTGGATGGAGGGGGCCTCTACAATGAGCAGTTCTTC.

This clone was seen only once. The chain carries TRBV28 and TRBJ2-1, with 10 bases fitting TRBD2. Trimming cost V 5 bases and J 3 bases; bases outside gene matches: 7. Germline values: CDR1 MDHEN, CDR2 SYDVKM. This CDR3 region has 16 residues. Written as DNA, the CDR3 is TGTGCCAGCAGTGACCAAGCGGGAGGGAACTACAATGAGCAGTTCTTC. It is translated as CASSDQAGGNYNEQFF. Based on the CDR3 plus reference TRBV28 and TRBJ2-1, the full variable domain is DVKVTQSSRYLVKRTGEKVFLECVQDMDHENMFWYRQDPGLGLRLIYFSYDVKMKEKGDIPEGYSVSREKKERFSLILESASTNQTSMYLCASSDQAGGNYNEQFFGPGTRLTVL.

The rearrangement uses TRBV9 and TRBJ2-1, with 7 bases fitting TRBD2. Germline V gives CDR1 SGDLS, CDR2 YYNGEE. The length of the CDR3 is 14 residues. Trimming removed 0 bases from V and 7 bases from J; junction bases left unmatched: 4. The CDR3 DNA follows: TGTGCCAGCAGCGTAGGAGGACTAGGTAATGAGCAGTTCTTC. Residues: CASSVGGLGNEQFF.

This rearrangement joins TRBV12-3 or TRBV12-4 to TRBJ2-7; the D is unclear. Trimming removed 7 bases at V and 6 bases at J, with 16 bases between. This CDR3 has 13 amino acids. CDR3 residues: CASTLLPLAEQYF. CDR3 in DNA: TGTGCCAGCACTCTCCTACCTCTCGCCGAGCAGTACTTC.